Listed below are T cell receptor beta chains from one sample, sequenced in a study of identical twins. TCRdb re-called the 5' RACE reads through MiXCR, storing one row per CDR3 protein. The data contain some 500,000 distinct CDR3 sequences, roughly 21% of them singletons. The same sample was also used in a study of T cells expressing NK-cell markers.

The source material was CD4+ T cells sorted from blood. Receptors were obtained from a woman aged 18-29 years in good health. The CDR3 runs from the conserved cysteine through the conserved F or W. The D gene is left open where the match is weak. Not every row has a clone size; where given, it reads once, few, many or a size class.

>-|TRBJ1-6|TRBV7-9|-
CASSISTSPLHF
TGTGCCAGCAGCATCTCCACTTCACCCCTCCACTTT
>-|TRBJ1-3|TRBV20-1|-
CSARDRGAGSGNTIYF
TGCAGTGCTAGAGATCGAGGGGCCGGCTCTGGAAACACCATATATTTT
>-|TRBJ2-5|TRBV7-8|-
CASSKDRALRETQYF
TGTGCCAGCAGCAAAGATAGGGCCCTCAGGGAGACCCAGTACTTC
>-|TRBJ2-1|TRBV6-2/TRBV6-3|TRBD2
CACSFPGLAGSNEQFF
TGTGCCTGTTCATTTCCGGGACTAGCGGGGTCCAATGAGCAGTTCTTC
>-|TRBJ2-3|TRBV5-8|-
CASSPTAGTDTQYF
TGTGCCAGCAGCCCAACAGCAGGCACAGATACGCAGTATTTT
>once|TRBJ2-2|TRBV12-3/TRBV12-4|-
CAFKPTTGGANTGELFF
TGTGCCTTCAAGCCAACGACCGGGGGAGCGAACACCGGGGAGCTGTTTTTT
>few|TRBJ1-6|TRBV20-1|-
CSAREGASPLHF
TGCAGTGCTAGAGAGGGGGCCTCACCCCTCCACTTT
>-|TRBJ2-1|TRBV5-1|-
CASSLGGGGYEQFF
TGCGCCAGCAGCTTGGGAGGAGGAGGATATGAGCAGTTCTTC
>few|TRBJ2-1|TRBV2|-
CASTLEVLASLEQFF
TGTGCCAGCACCCTGGAGGTTCTAGCCTCGCTTGAGCAGTTCTTC
>-|TRBJ2-7|TRBV20-1|TRBD2
CSASGGTRRVEQYF
TGCAGTGCTAGTGGGGGGACTAGGAGGGTCGAGCAGTACTTC
>few|TRBJ2-1|TRBV5-5|TRBD2
CASSLGRGTYNEQFF
TGTGCCAGCAGCTTGGGGCGGGGGACCTACAATGAGCAGTTCTTC
>-|TRBJ2-1|TRBV11-2|-
CASSFLLPGNEQFF
TGTGCCAGCAGCTTCCTCCTCCCAGGGAATGAGCAGTTCTTC
>-|TRBJ1-1|TRBV5-1|-
CASSLSTSQWAEAFF
TGCGCCAGCAGCTTGTCCACCTCCCAATGGGCTGAAGCTTTCTTT
>few|TRBJ2-5|TRBV20-1|TRBD2
CSAPGLAGAQETQYF
TGCAGTGCTCCGGGACTAGCGGGGGCCCAAGAGACCCAGTACTTC
>many|TRBJ1-6|TRBV3-1|-
CASSQDTWAPLHF
TGTGCCAGCAGCCAAGATACCTGGGCACCCCTCCACTTT
>many|TRBJ2-6|TRBV5-1|-
CASSANPSSGANVLTF
TGCGCCAGCAGCGCTAATCCTTCCTCTGGGGCCAACGTCCTGACTTTC
>few|TRBJ2-1|TRBV28|-
CASSWGWNNEQFF
TGTGCCAGCAGTTGGGGGTGGAACAATGAGCAGTTCTTC
>-|TRBJ2-3|TRBV20-1|-
CSAWDFRDTQYF
TGCAGTGCTTGGGACTTCCGCGATACGCAGTATTTT
>few|TRBJ2-5|TRBV20-1|-
CSANLGSQETQYF
TGCAGTGCTAATCTGGGAAGCCAAGAGACCCAGTACTTC
>few|TRBJ2-7|TRBV9|-
CASSVEDRPYEQYF
TGTGCCAGCAGCGTAGAGGACAGACCCTACGAGCAGTACTTC
>-|TRBJ2-3|TRBV20-1|TRBD2
CSARGGLAGVGDTQYF
TGCAGTGCTAGAGGGGGACTAGCGGGAGTTGGAGATACGCAGTATTTT
>once|TRBJ1-3|TRBV20-1|TRBD1
CSATQGVENTIYF
TGCAGTGCTACACAGGGGGTTGAAAACACCATATATTTT
>many|TRBJ2-7|TRBV4-1|TRBD2
CASSRLLIAGGTSYEQYF
TGCGCCAGCAGCCGCCTTCTTATAGCGGGAGGAACGTCCTACGAGCAGTACTTC
>few|TRBJ2-3|TRBV5-1|TRBD1
CASSSDRDVTDTQYF
TGCGCCAGCAGCTCGGACAGGGATGTAACAGATACGCAGTATTTT
>-|TRBJ2-7|TRBV20-1|-
CSALQGPNEQYF
TGCAGTGCCCTACAGGGTCCCAACGAGCAGTACTTC
>few|TRBJ1-5|TRBV20-1|TRBD1
CSARSGQEAEPQHF
TGCAGTGCTAGATCTGGACAGGAAGCAGAGCCCCAGCATTTT
>-|TRBJ1-1|TRBV5-1|-
CASSSDRINTEAFF
TGCGCCAGCAGCTCGGACCGGATTAACACTGAAGCTTTCTTT
>-|TRBJ2-7|TRBV3-1|TRBD1
CASSRGMWTGVHEQYF
TGTGCCAGCAGCCGGGGGATGTGGACAGGGGTTCACGAGCAGTACTTC
>-|TRBJ1-2|TRBV5-6|TRBD1
CASSWGTGRNNYGYTF
TGTGCCAGCAGCTGGGGGACAGGGAGAAACAACTATGGCTACACCTTC
>few|TRBJ2-3|TRBV20-1|TRBD2
CSARPSGRSDTQYF
TGCAGTGCCAGGCCTAGCGGGAGATCAGATACGCAGTATTTT
>-|TRBJ1-6|TRBV20-1|-
CSARDSRASPLHF
TGCAGTGCTAGAGACTCCAGGGCTTCACCCCTCCACTTT
>few|TRBJ2-6|TRBV5-1|TRBD1
CASSMTGGSGANVLTF
TGCGCCAGCAGCATGACAGGGGGCTCTGGGGCCAACGTCCTGACTTTC
>-|TRBJ2-2|TRBV6-1|-
CASSPLRRVDGGELFF
TGTGCCAGCAGTCCCCTCAGACGGGTGGACGGCGGGGAGCTGTTTTTT
>-|TRBJ2-7|TRBV20-1|-
CSASHDYEQYF
TGCAGTGCTAGTCATGACTACGAGCAGTACTTC
>-|TRBJ2-7|TRBV5-1|TRBD1
CASSKGQGTYEQYF
TGCGCCAGCAGCAAAGGACAGGGGACCTACGAGCAGTACTTC
>few|TRBJ1-6|TRBV27|-
CASSLKGNSPLHF
TGTGCCAGCAGTTTAAAGGGTAATTCACCCCTCCACTTT
>-|TRBJ1-5|TRBV6-5|-
CASSYGGGQPQHF
TGTGCCAGCAGTTACGGGGGTGGCCAGCCCCAGCATTTT
>few|TRBJ1-2|TRBV6-5|-
CASVGYYGYTF
TGTGCCAGCGTGGGGTACTATGGCTACACCTTC
>-|TRBJ2-1|TRBV29-1|-
CSVAGDVYNEQFF
TGCAGCGTAGCCGGGGACGTCTACAATGAGCAGTTCTTC
>few|TRBJ2-5|TRBV4-3|-
CASSQDRSETQYF
TGCGCCAGCAGCCAAGACAGGTCTGAGACCCAGTACTTC
>many|TRBJ1-2|TRBV20-1|TRBD1
CSARPDRVGYTF
TGCAGTGCTAGACCCGACAGGGTCGGCTACACCTTC
>few|TRBJ2-1|TRBV5-1|-
CASSLAGVGREQFF
TGCGCCAGCAGCTTGGCCGGGGTGGGCAGAGAGCAGTTCTTC
>-|TRBJ1-2|TRBV6-1|-
CASSESMILYGYTF
TGTGCCAGCAGTGAAAGCATGATCTTATATGGCTACACCTTC
>-|TRBJ2-3|TRBV15|TRBD1
CATSREPGTGGTDTQYF
TGTGCCACCAGCAGAGAACCCGGGACAGGGGGAACAGATACGCAGTATTTT